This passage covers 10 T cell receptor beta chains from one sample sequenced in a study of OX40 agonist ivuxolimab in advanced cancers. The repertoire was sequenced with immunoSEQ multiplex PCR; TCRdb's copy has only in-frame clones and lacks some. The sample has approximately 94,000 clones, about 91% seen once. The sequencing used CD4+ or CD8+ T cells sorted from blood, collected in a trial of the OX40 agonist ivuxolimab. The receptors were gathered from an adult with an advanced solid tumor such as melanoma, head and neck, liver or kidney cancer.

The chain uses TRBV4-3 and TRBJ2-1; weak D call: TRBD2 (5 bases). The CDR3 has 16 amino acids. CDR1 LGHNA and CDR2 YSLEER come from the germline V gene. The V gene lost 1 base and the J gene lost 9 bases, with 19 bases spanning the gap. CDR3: CASSQGGGLSTGEQFF. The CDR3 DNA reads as TGCGCCAGCAGCCAAGGCGGCGGACTTAGCACCGGTGAGCAGTTCTTC.

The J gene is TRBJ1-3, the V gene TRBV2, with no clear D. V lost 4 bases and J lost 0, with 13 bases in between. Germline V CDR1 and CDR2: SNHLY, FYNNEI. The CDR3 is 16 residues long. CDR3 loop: CASSAEKGYSGNTIYF. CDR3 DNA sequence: TGTGCCAGCAGTGCAGAGAAAGGTTACTCTGGAAACACCATATATTTT.

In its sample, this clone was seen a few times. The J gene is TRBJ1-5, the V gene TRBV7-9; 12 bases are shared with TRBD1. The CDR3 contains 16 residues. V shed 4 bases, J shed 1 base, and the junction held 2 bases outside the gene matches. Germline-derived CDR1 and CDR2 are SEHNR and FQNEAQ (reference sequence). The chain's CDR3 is CASSSGTGGSNQPQHF. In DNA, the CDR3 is TGTGCCAGCAGCTCGGGGACAGGGGGCAGCAATCAGCCCCAGCATTTT.

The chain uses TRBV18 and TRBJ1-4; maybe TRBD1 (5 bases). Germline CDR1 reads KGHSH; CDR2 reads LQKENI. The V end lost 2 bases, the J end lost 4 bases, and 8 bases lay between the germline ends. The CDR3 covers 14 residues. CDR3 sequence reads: CASSPGGFNEKLFF. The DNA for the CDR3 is TGTGCCAGCTCACCAGGGGGATTTAATGAAAAACTGTTTTTT.

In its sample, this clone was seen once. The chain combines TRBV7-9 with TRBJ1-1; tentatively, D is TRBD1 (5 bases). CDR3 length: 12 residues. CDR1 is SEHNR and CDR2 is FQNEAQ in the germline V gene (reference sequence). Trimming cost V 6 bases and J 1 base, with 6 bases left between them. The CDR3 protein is CASSTGNTEAFF. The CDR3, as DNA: TGTGCCAGCAGTACAGGGAACACTGAAGCTTTCTTT.

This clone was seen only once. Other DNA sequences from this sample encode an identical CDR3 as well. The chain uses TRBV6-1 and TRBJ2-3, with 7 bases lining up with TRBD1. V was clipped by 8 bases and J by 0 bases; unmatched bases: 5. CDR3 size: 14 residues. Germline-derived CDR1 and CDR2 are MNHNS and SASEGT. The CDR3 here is CASRDRTSTDTQYF. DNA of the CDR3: TGTGCCAGCCGGGACAGAACTAGCACAGATACGCAGTATTTT.

The CDR3 spells CASSQVGTQFEKLFF. DNA for the CDR3: TGTGCCAGCAGCCAAGTCGGGACACAATTCGAAAAACTGTTTTTT. The J gene is TRBJ1-4, the V gene TRBV14, with D perhaps TRBD1 (6 bases). This CDR3 comprises 15 residues. Trimming shortened V by 1 base and J by 8 bases, and 14 bases separated the two germline ends. Germline values: CDR1 SGHDN, CDR2 FVKESK.

CDR3 protein: CASSLRNIQYF. The CDR3, as DNA: TGTGCCAGCAGTTTGAGAAACATTCAGTACTTC. The genes are TRBV28 and TRBJ2-4, with D hard to call. The germline gives CDR1 MDHEN, CDR2 SYDVKM. With 3 bases removed from V and 6 bases from J, the gap between germline ends came to 3 bases. There are 11 residues in the CDR3.

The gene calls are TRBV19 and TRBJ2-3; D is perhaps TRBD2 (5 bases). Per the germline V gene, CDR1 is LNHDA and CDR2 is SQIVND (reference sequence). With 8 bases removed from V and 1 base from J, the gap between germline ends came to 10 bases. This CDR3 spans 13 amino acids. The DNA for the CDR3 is TGTGCCAGTTCCCGGGGTGGCACAGATACGCAGTATTTT. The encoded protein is CASSRGGTDTQYF.

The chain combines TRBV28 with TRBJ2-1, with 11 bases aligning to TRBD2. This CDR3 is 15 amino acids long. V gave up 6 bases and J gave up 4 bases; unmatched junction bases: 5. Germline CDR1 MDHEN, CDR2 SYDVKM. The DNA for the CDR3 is TGTGCCAGCAGCCCGACTAGCGGGAAATACAATGAGCAGTTCTTC. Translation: CASSPTSGKYNEQFF.